This T cell receptor beta chain was sequenced during a study of blood T cell repertoires in COVID-19. As for the study in general: The United States, Italy and Spain provided the acute and convalescent COVID-19 samples. Sources were T cells, B-cell-depleted T cells, or PBMCs; the material itself was cDNA or gDNA.

Under the authors' procedure: From reference gene primer amplification, estimates of nucleated cell counts were derived. The repertoire was sequenced with immunoSEQ multiplex PCR; TCRdb's copy has only in-frame clones and lacks some. The V and J calls and clone size come from that table; D and trimming were worked out from the DNA. The table lists approximately 98,000 clones, over 70% of them singletons, with about 10% in the top ten. This CDR3 has 13 residues. The germline V gene encodes CDR1 SGHNT and CDR2 YYREEE (reference sequence). Losses at the gene ends were 2 bases for V and 6 bases for J; bases not matched to a gene: 4.

This TCR came from a woman aged 80 or older with acute or convalescent COVID-19. This chain joins TRBV5-4 and TRBJ1-2, with 7 positions matching TRBD1. The specimen sequenced was peripheral blood. CDR3 DNA: TGTGCCAGCAGCTTTCGACAGGGCAATGGCTACACCTTC. This encodes CASSFRQGNGYTF.